The present T cell receptor beta chain was sequenced within a study of shared clonotypes between healthy human individuals. Study outcomes and limitations: Among the subsets, naive ones generally showed larger estimated richness than memory ones. Unshared clonotypes carried lower generation probabilities than those common to all four donors.

Germline V gene sequence: CDR1 SGHDT, CDR2 YYEEEE. The CDR3 has 14 residues. V shed 5 bases and J shed 0 bases, with 9 bases lying between them. The deep-level immunoSEQ assay was used. Produced via immunoSEQ multiplex PCR; TCRdb's table is partial and in-frame only. The sample has under 1,100,000 clones, about 74% seen once. Of note for this clone: No antigen is known for it.

The rearrangement joins TRBV5-6 to TRBJ1-3; D ambiguous. The sequence was collected from a man younger than 35 in good health. The sample taken for sequencing was memory CD4+ T cells sorted from blood. The subset: CD45RA-negative fraction. CDR3 coding DNA: TGTGCCAGCAGAGACGGCAGCTCTGGAAACACCATATATTTT. Amino acid sequence: CASRDGSSGNTIYF. The full variable domain, with the rest looked up from reference TRBV5-6 and TRBJ1-3, is DAGVTQSPTHLIKTRGQQVTLRCSPKSGHDTVSWYQQALGQGPQFIFQYYEEEERQRGNFPDRFSGHQFPNYSSELNVNALLLGDSALYLCASRDGSSGNTIYFGEGSWLTVV.